Following are 29 T cell receptor beta chains from one sample sequenced in a study of T cells in Graves' hyperthyroidism and ophthalmopathy (dated by TCRdb to the late 2010s). The receptor library was made with multiplex PCR. Sequencer: Illumina HiSeq 2000. TCR beta CDR3 regions were amplified from RNA transcripts. A first-round RT-PCR of the TCR CDR3 used the HTBI primer set with the Qiagen OneStep RT-PCR kit. TCRdb passed the public sequencing reads through fastp at Q25 and MiXCR, retaining productive beta sequences. When rows share a CDR3 protein, they turn into one entry using the most common DNA and genes. This sample gives roughly 290,000 distinct CDR3 sequences in total; roughly 15% of them show up just once. The ten biggest clones cover under 8% of the sample. The sample was blood. Receptors originate from a woman aged 40 to 50 with Graves' hyperthyroidism.

This clonotype has ten or more counts. The chain has TRBV7-9 and TRBJ2-7, with TRBD2 matching 11 bases. Germline V gene lookup returns CDR1 SEHNR and CDR2 FQNEAQ (reference sequence). This CDR3 comprises 15 residues. The ends lost 5 bases at V and 4 bases at J; junction bases unmatched: 7. CDR3 in amino acids: CASSVTSGSWYEQYF. In nucleotides, the CDR3 is TGTGCCAGCAGCGTCACTAGCGGGAGTTGGTACGAGCAGTACTTC.

On this clonotype: This sequence may be a read error, since a much larger clone differs from it by one base. The chain has TRBV6-1 and TRBJ1-2; TRBD1 might be the D (5 bases). The germline V gene has CDR1 MNHNS and CDR2 SASEGT. Between the trimmed V and J ends, which lost 7 bases and 6 bases, there was a span of 21 bases. The CDR3 runs 15 residues. CDR3 bases: TGTGCCAGCACCACAGACAGCCCGAAGCCCGATGGCTACACCTTC. Its protein product is CASTTDSPKPDGYTF.

The table lists this clonotype with many counts. The chain uses TRBV7-8 and TRBJ2-7; 7 bases align to TRBD1. CDR1 and CDR2 (germline): SGHVS, FQNEAQ. The trim removed 5 bases at V and 2 bases at J, leaving 12 bases unmatched. CDR3 length equals 16 residues. CDR3 in amino acids: CASSPRDKGAAYEQYF. CDR3 nucleotide sequence: TGTGCCAGCAGCCCCCGCGACAAGGGGGCGGCCTACGAGCAGTACTTC.

This clonotype was picked up many times. The rearrangement links TRBV15 to TRBJ1-2; 12 bases fit TRBD1. The CDR3 loop spans 14 amino acids. The trim removed 8 bases at V and 8 bases at J, leaving 9 bases unmatched. CDR1 is LNHNV and CDR2 is YYDKDF in the germline V gene (reference sequence). The CDR3 coding sequence is TGTGCCACCTCAAGGGGACAGGGGGCGCAGGGCTACACCTTC. It specifies CATSRGQGAQGYTF.

This clonotype was counted many times. V is TRBV7-2 and J is TRBJ1-2; 10 bases are shared with TRBD1. The length of the CDR3 is 14 residues. CDR1 is SGHTA and CDR2 is FQGNSA in the germline V gene. Germline trimming cut 4 bases from V and 7 bases from J; bases unmatched to any gene: 6. CDR3 bases: TGTGCCAGCAGCTCCAGACAGGGGGCTACTGGCTACACCTTC. This codes for CASSSRQGATGYTF.

This clonotype has just a few counts. The chain carries TRBV6-5 and TRBJ2-4; TRBD2 aligns across 7 bases. Germline V CDR1 and CDR2: MNHEY, SVGAGI. The CDR3 covers 15 residues. J lost 2 bases, V lost 2 bases, and 3 bases had no gene match. The CDR3 sequence is CASSYAGVPKNIQYF. In nucleotides, the CDR3 is TGTGCCAGCAGTTACGCGGGGGTCCCCAAAAACATTCAGTACTTC.

The rearrangement joins TRBV20-1 to TRBJ1-2, with D possibly being TRBD1 (5 bases). Trimming removed 3 bases at V and 0 bases at J, with 8 bases between. CDR3 length: 13 residues. The V gene's germline CDR1 is DFQATT and CDR2 SNEGSKA (reference sequence). CDR3 DNA: TGCAGTGCTAGGGAGGGGACTAACTATGGCTACACCTTC. Protein sequence: CSAREGTNYGYTF.

This clonotype was counted ten times or more. J is TRBJ2-2 and V is TRBV11-3; tentatively, D is TRBD1 (7 bases). The ends were cut back, 5 bases at V and 1 base at J, with 11 bases in the middle. The V gene's germline CDR1 is SGHNT and CDR2 YENEEA. CDR3 length: 15 amino acids. The DNA for the CDR3 is TGTGCCAGCAGCCAGGGGGGTCTGAACACCGGGGAGCTGTTTTTT. It yields the protein CASSQGGLNTGELFF.

This clonotype was seen a few times. This chain links TRBV7-8 with TRBJ2-3; 9 bases agree with TRBD1. J was trimmed by 5 bases and V by 2 bases; bases with no gene match: 5. The CDR3 runs to 15 residues. Germline V gene sequence: CDR1 SGHVS, CDR2 FQNEAQ. The CDR3 is CASSLNRGQGDTQYF. The CDR3 DNA sequence: TGTGCCAGCAGCTTAAACAGGGGGCAGGGAGATACGCAGTATTTT.

In DNA, the CDR3 is TGCAGTGCTAGCTCCTGGACAGGGGGCAGCTCCTATAATTCACCCCTCCACTTT. Its protein product is CSASSWTGGSSYNSPLHF. The chain has TRBV20-1 and TRBJ1-6, with 11 bases lining up with TRBD1. J gave up 0 bases and V 3 bases, and 7 bases lay outside the gene matches. The CDR3 consists of 18 residues. Germline V CDR1 and CDR2: DFQATT, SNEGSKA (reference sequence).

This clonotype showed up just a few times. The V and J genes are TRBV6-2 or TRBV6-3 and TRBJ2-7; tentative D call: TRBD2 (5 bases). V was trimmed by 2 bases and J by 3 bases, leaving 11 bases between them. This CDR3 has 14 residues. Germline V lookup: CDR1 MNHEY, CDR2 SVGEGT. CDR3 protein: CASSYLLRVYEQYF. The CDR3 nucleotides read TGTGCCAGCAGTTACCTCTTGCGGGTCTACGAGCAGTACTTC.

A remark on this clonotype: A much larger clone lies one base from this, so it may be a read error. The J gene is TRBJ2-5, the V gene TRBV6-1, with D perhaps TRBD1 or TRBD2 (6 bases each). Germline values: CDR1 MNHNS, CDR2 SASEGT. CDR3 length equals 13 residues. With 4 bases removed from V and 5 bases from J, the gap between germline ends came to 11 bases. DNA of the CDR3: TGTGCCAGCAGTGCCCGGAGGGGGGAGACCCAGTACTTC. Translated, it gives CASSARRGETQYF.

This clonotype was seen many times. The rearrangement links TRBV29-1 to TRBJ2-1, with D perhaps TRBD2 (6 bases). The CDR3 consists of 14 residues. Germline-derived CDR1 and CDR2 are SQVTM and ANQGSEA. Trimming took off 6 bases at V and 2 bases at J, with 14 bases between the two ends. The CDR3 sequence is CSVGIAETYNEQFF. The CDR3, as DNA: TGCAGCGTGGGAATAGCGGAAACCTACAATGAGCAGTTCTTC.

This clonotype was seen more than once but under ten times. This rearrangement joins TRBV6-5 to TRBJ2-2, with 7 bases matching TRBD2. There are 14 residues in the CDR3. The germline V gene has CDR1 MNHEY and CDR2 SVGAGI. V lost 4 bases, J lost 7 bases, and 6 bases stayed unmatched. The CDR3 region is CASSWGEGRGELFF. The DNA of the CDR3 is TGTGCCAGCAGTTGGGGGGAGGGCCGCGGGGAGCTGTTTTTT.

This clonotype occurred a few times. V and J are TRBV28 and TRBJ2-6, with 12 bases lining up with TRBD2. The ends lost 6 bases at V and 1 base at J; junction bases unmatched: 10. Looked up from germline, CDR1 is MDHEN and CDR2 is SYDVKM. The CDR3 length is 19 residues. The CDR3 region is CASSPRLAGGPSGANVLTF. The CDR3 nucleotides read TGTGCCAGCAGCCCCCGGCTAGCGGGAGGGCCATCTGGGGCCAACGTCCTGACTTTC.

The sample holds many counts of this clonotype. The chain combines TRBV28 with TRBJ2-7; D is possibly TRBD1 (6 bases). Germline loops: CDR1 MDHEN, CDR2 SYDVKM. V was cut by 4 bases and J by 3 bases, with 19 bases left in between. The CDR3 covers 16 residues. CDR3 nucleotide sequence: TGTGCCAGCAGTTCCTACAGGGCTCAAGGGATCTACGAGCAGTACTTC. Its protein is CASSSYRAQGIYEQYF.

There are many counts of this clonotype. V is TRBV20-1 and J is TRBJ2-1, with 8 bases fitting TRBD2. The CDR3 sequence is 13 residues long. J lost 2 bases, V lost 3 bases, and 0 bases had no gene match. The germline gives CDR1 DFQATT, CDR2 SNEGSKA (reference sequence). The CDR3 nucleotides are TGCAGTGCTAGGACTAGCGCCTACAATGAGCAGTTCTTC. It encodes CSARTSAYNEQFF.

This clonotype was observed at least ten times. The DNA of the CDR3 is TGTGCCAGCAGTTTGGCGCGTGGGCTCGGTGAAAAACTGTTTTTT. Amino acids: CASSLARGLGEKLFF. This chain links TRBV28 with TRBJ1-4; D is undetermined. The length of the CDR3 is 15 residues. CDR1 is MDHEN and CDR2 is SYDVKM in the germline V gene. V dropped 3 bases and J dropped 7 bases, with 15 bases sitting between them.

This clonotype was seen at least ten times. The V call is TRBV7-8, the J call TRBJ1-1; 8 nucleotides agree with TRBD1. V lost 4 bases and J lost 3; bases outside the gene matches: 4. The CDR3 has 14 amino acids. Germline assignment: CDR1 SGHVS and CDR2 FQNEAQ. The DNA of the CDR3 is TGTGCCAGCAGCTCCACGACAGGGGACACTGAAGCTTTCTTT. It translates to CASSSTTGDTEAFF.

The rearrangement joins TRBV11-3 to TRBJ2-1; D possibly uses TRBD1 or TRBD2 (5 bases each). This CDR3 spans 11 amino acids. The V and J ends lost 1 base and 16 bases respectively, with 11 bases between them. The germline CDR1 and CDR2 sequences are SGHNT and YENEEA. CDR3 nucleotide sequence: TGTGCCAGCAGCTTAGGAACGGGGCAATTCTTC. Translating gives CASSLGTGQFF.

This rearrangement joins TRBV7-8 to TRBJ2-5, with 8 bases aligning to TRBD1. Germline V gene data show CDR1 as SGHVS and CDR2 as FQNEAQ. The J segment lost 3 bases and the V segment lost 5 bases, leaving 11 bases of the junction unmatched. The CDR3 extends over 16 amino acids. CDR3 DNA sequence: TGTGCCAGCAGCCTGCTCCGGACAGGGCCTAAAGAGACCCAGTACTTC. Encoded protein: CASSLLRTGPKETQYF.

This clonotype was detected ten times or more. V is TRBV7-2 and J is TRBJ2-7, with TRBD2 matching over 13 bases. The CDR3 length is 16 residues. CDR1 and CDR2 (germline): SGHTA, FQGNSA. The V and J ends lost 2 bases and 0 bases, in that order; junction bases with no gene match: 1. The CDR3 bases are TGTGCCAGCAGCTTAAGGACTAGCGGGAGCTCCTACGAGCAGTACTTC. It specifies CASSLRTSGSSYEQYF.

This clonotype was counted ten times or more. J is TRBJ2-1 and V is TRBV28, with a weak D call TRBD1 (6 bases). V lost 6 bases and J 4 bases, leaving 10 bases between the germline ends. The CDR3 is 13 amino acids. CDR1 MDHEN and CDR2 SYDVKM come from the germline V gene. The CDR3 sequence is CASRSGTYNEQFF. The CDR3 coding sequence is TGTGCCAGCAGGTCCGGGACATACAATGAGCAGTTCTTC.

This clonotype was seen a few times. The rearrangement links TRBV27 to TRBJ1-6; D remains ambiguous. Trimming removed 5 bases at V and 6 bases at J, with 11 bases between. The CDR3 covers 14 residues. Germline V CDR1 and CDR2: MNHEY, SMNVEV (reference sequence). The CDR3 is CASSPDALNSPLHF. The CDR3 nucleotides are TGTGCCAGCAGTCCAGACGCCCTTAATTCACCCCTCCACTTT.

The sample holds many counts of this clonotype. The chain recombines TRBV6-1 with TRBJ2-2; D possibly matches TRBD1 or TRBD2 (6 bases each). The CDR3 extends over 15 amino acids. Trimming removed 2 bases from V and 5 bases from J, with 12 bases in between. The germline CDR1 and CDR2 sequences are MNHNS and SASEGT. CDR3 nucleotide sequence: TGTGCCAGCAGTGAACCGGGGGCGAGGACCGGGGAGCTGTTTTTT. As protein: CASSEPGARTGELFF.

This clonotype was recorded at least ten times. The chain carries TRBV12-3 or TRBV12-4 and TRBJ1-1, with D tentatively TRBD1 (5 bases). Trimming removed 6 bases at V and 2 bases at J, with 13 bases between. The CDR3 is made up of 14 amino acids. The CDR3 is CASSPGHRNTEAFF. The CDR3 region has the DNA TGTGCCAGCAGCCCCGGACACAGAAACACTGAAGCTTTCTTT.

This clonotype has at least ten counts. The rearrangement uses TRBV27 and TRBJ1-1, with D perhaps matching TRBD1 (6 bases). The V end was cut by 7 bases, the J end by 2 bases, with 20 bases between. CDR3 length equals 16 residues. Germline V gene lookup returns CDR1 MNHEY and CDR2 SMNVEV (reference sequence). CDR3 coding DNA: TGTGCCAGCACCCCCGGGGGGGCTAGACGTAACACTGAAGCTTTCTTT. Amino acid sequence: CASTPGGARRNTEAFF.

For this clonotype: A read error may be the cause here, since a much bigger clone is one base away. The chain joins TRBV12-3 or TRBV12-4 to TRBJ2-7; tentative D call: TRBD2 (5 bases). The DNA end favors TRBJ2-1, so the J call may be wrong. CDR3 length: 13 residues. The CDR3 sequence is CAIASGVGYEQFF. The CDR3 DNA sequence: TGTGCCATCGCATCCGGGGTGGGCTACGAGCAGTTCTTC.

The chain joins TRBV7-9 to TRBJ2-7; D not certain. The ends were cut back, 5 bases at V and 1 base at J, with 9 bases in the middle. Germline-derived CDR1 and CDR2 are SEHNR and FQNEAQ (reference sequence). The CDR3 loop spans 13 amino acids. CDR3 in DNA: TGTGCCAGCAGCCCAACTGAGTCCTACGAGCAGTACTTC. Translated, it gives CASSPTESYEQYF.